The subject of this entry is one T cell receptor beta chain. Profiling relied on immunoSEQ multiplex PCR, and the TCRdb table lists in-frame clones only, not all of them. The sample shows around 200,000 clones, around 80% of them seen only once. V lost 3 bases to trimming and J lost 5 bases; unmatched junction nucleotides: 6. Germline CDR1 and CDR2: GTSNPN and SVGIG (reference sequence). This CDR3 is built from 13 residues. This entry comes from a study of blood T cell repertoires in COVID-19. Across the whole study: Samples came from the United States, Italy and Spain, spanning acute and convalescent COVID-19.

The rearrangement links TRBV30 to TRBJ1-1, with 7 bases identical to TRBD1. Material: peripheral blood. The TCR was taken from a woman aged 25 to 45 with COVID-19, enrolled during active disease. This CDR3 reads CAWSPGQVTEAFF. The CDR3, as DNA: TGTGCCTGGAGCCCAGGACAGGTGACTGAAGCTTTCTTT. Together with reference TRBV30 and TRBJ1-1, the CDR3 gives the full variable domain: SQTIHQWPATLVQPVGSPLSLECTVEGTSNPNLYWYRQAAGRGLQLLFYSVGIGQISSEVPQNLSASRPQDRQFILSSKKLLLSDSGFYLCAWSPGQVTEAFFGQGTRLTVV.